This T cell receptor (beta chain) is from a study of metastatic and nonmetastatic thyroid tumors. Study information: Both malignant and benign thyroid patients supplied peripheral blood and tumor or nodule tissue samples, across which the repertoires of these patients were then compared.

Not a single patient had been given any form of treatment at any point before undergoing thyroid surgery. Broader study findings: Benign nodules reportedly had significantly lower TCR beta diversity than malignant thyroid tumors in blood and tumor.

For this clone: Its target is not known.

TCRdb reprocessed the PCR reads using MiXCR. The table lists around 34,000 clones, approximately 16% of them singletons, with about 20% in the top ten. The sequence was collected from a male donor with papillary thyroid cancer or a benign thyroid nodule (not recorded which). Some clones in this sample may be carry-over from other donors' samples. The sample was blood.

The CDR3: CSARLGLAYNNEQFF. CDR3 DNA sequence: TGCAGTGCCAGATTGGGACTAGCGTACAACAATGAGCAGTTCTTC. The genes are TRBV20-1 and TRBJ2-1, with 10 nucleotides matching TRBD2. With V trimmed by 6 bases and J by 5 bases, 10 bases remained unmatched. Germline V gene data show CDR1 as DFQATT and CDR2 as SNEGSKA (reference sequence). The CDR3 sequence is 15 residues long.